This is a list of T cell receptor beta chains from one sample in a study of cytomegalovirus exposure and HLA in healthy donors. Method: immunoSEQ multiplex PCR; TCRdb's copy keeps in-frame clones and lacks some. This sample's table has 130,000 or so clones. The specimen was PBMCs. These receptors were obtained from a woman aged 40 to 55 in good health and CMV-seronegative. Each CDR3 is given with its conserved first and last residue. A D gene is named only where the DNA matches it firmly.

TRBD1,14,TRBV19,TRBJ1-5,TGTGCCAGTAGTAAGCAGGGGGCTTGGCAGCCCCAGCATTTT,CASSKQGAWQPQHF
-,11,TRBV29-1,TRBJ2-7,TGCAGCGTTGAGGGGGCGTACGAGCAGTACTTC,CSVEGAYEQYF
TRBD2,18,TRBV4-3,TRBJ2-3,TGCGCCAGCAGCCAAGAGCCTAGCGGGGGGACTAGCACAGATACGCAGTATTTT,CASSQEPSGGTSTDTQYF
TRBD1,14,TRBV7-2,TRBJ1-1,TGTGCCAGCAGGGGGGGACAGTTGAACACTGAAGCTTTCTTT,CASRGGQLNTEAFF
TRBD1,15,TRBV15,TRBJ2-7,TGTGCCACCAGCAGCCATGTGACAGGGAAGGTCGAGCAGTACTTC,CATSSHVTGKVEQYF
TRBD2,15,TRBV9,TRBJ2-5,TGTGCCAGCAGCACTAGCGGGGGGGCTCGGGAGACCCAGTACTTC,CASSTSGGARETQYF
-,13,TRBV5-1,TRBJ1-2,TGCGCCAGCAGTATCGCCACGGGGGATGGCTACACCTTC,CASSIATGDGYTF
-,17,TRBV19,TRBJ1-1,TGTGCCAGTCCCCCGCGGGAGGGATTCTCTATGAACACTGAAGCTTTCTTT,CASPPREGFSMNTEAFF
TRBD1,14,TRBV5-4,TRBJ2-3,TGTGCCAGCAGCTTACAGGGGGCGAGTGATACGCAGTATTTT,CASSLQGASDTQYF
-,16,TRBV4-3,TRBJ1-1,TGCGCCAGCAGCCAAGATCTTAGGGAGGGAGGCACTGAAGCTTTCTTT,CASSQDLREGGTEAFF
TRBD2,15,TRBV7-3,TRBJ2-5,TGTGCCAGCAGCTACGGTACTAGCGAGAGGGAGACCCAGTACTTC,CASSYGTSERETQYF
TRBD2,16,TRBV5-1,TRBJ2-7,TGCGCCAGCAGCTTGGCCGGGACTAGCCGATCCTACGAGCAGTACTTC,CASSLAGTSRSYEQYF
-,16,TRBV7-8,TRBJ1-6,TGTGCCAGCAGCTTACTTTTGAGCTCCTATAATTCACCCCTCCACTTT,CASSLLLSSYNSPLHF
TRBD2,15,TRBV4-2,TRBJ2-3,TGTGCCAGCAGCCAAGTTGCGGGGGGGACAGATACGCAGTATTTT,CASSQVAGGTDTQYF
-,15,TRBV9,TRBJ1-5,TGTGCCAGCAGCGTAGACACAGGGCTACTTCAGCCCCAGCATTTT,CASSVDTGLLQPQHF
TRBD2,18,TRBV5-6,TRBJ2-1,TGTGCCAGCAGCTTGTCAGCCAGCGGGGGCCTCGGCCGGGATGAGCAGTTCTTC,CASSLSASGGLGRDEQFF
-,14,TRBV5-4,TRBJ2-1,TGTGCCAGCAGCCCCCCAGGGGAACCCAATGAGCAGTTCTTC,CASSPPGEPNEQFF
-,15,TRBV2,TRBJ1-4,TGTGCCAGCAGCCGCGGGCCCTCCGGTAATGAAAAACTGTTTTTT,CASSRGPSGNEKLFF
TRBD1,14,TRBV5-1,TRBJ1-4,TGCGCCAGCAGCCCGGGGACAGTTAATGAAAAACTGTTTTTT,CASSPGTVNEKLFF
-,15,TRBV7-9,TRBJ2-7,TGTGCCAGCAGCTTATGGTTGGCACACACCTACGAGCAGTACTTC,CASSLWLAHTYEQYF
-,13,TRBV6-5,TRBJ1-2,TGTGCCAGCAGCTTACAGGTTAACTATGGCTACACCTTC,CASSLQVNYGYTF
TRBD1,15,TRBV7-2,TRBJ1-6,TGTGCCAGCAGTTTAATGGGACAGATTTTCTCACCCCTCCACTTT,CASSLMGQIFSPLHF
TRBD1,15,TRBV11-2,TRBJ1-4,TGTGCCAGCAGCTTAACAGGGGGTATCGGCGAAAAACTGTTTTTT,CASSLTGGIGEKLFF
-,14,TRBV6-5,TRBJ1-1,TGTGCCAGCAGTCCTCAGGGAGGGGCCGCTGAAGCTTTCTTT,CASSPQGGAAEAFF
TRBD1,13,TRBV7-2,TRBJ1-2,TGTGCCAGCAGTTCCGGGACAGGAGAGGGCTACACCTTC,CASSSGTGEGYTF